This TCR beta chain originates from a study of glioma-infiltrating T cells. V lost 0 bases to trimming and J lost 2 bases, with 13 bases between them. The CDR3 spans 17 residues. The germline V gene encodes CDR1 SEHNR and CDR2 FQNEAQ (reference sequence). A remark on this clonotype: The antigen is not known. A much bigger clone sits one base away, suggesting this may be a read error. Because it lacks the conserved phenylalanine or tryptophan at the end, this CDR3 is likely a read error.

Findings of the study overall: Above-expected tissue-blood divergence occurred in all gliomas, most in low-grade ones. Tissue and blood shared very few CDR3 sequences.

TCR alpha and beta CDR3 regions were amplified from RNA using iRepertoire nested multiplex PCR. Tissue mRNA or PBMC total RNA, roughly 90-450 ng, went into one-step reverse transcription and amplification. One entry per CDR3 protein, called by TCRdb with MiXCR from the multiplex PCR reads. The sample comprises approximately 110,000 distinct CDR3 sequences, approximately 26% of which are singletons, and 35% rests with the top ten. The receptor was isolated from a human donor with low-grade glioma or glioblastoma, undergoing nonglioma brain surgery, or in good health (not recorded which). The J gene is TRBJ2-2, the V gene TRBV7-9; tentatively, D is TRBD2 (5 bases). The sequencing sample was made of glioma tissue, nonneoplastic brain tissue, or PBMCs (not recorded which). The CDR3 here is CASSLALREYNTGELFL. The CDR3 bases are TGTGCCAGCAGCTTAGCCTTAAGGGAGTACAACACCGGGGAGCTGTTTCTT.